Below are 29 T cell receptor beta chains sequenced from a single sample in a study of T cells in women clearing cervical HPV infection. Only in-frame clones appear in the TCRdb table, and some are missing; sequencing was by immunoSEQ multiplex PCR. This sample's clone table lists 45,000 to 55,000 clones. The sequencing sample was made of blood buffy coat. The source of these receptors is a woman between 18 and 70 years old with a cervical HPV16 infection that either progressed to CIN3+ or cleared (not recorded which).

As to this clone: Coverage ceases 3 residues before the CDR3 finishes, and the germline J gene fills in the end. V is TRBV28 and J is TRBJ1-2, with D possibly being TRBD1 (5 bases). Germline V gene lookup returns CDR1 MDHEN and CDR2 SYDVKM. V gave up 2 bases and J gave up 2 bases, with 6 bases separating them. This CDR3 is 13 amino acids long. The CDR3 protein is CASSLGGNYGYTF. The covered CDR3 bases are TGTGCCAGCAGTTTAGGGGGGAACTATGGC.

A remark on this clone: The read is 3 residues too short to cover the CDR3 end, so that end is filled in from the germline J gene. This chain links TRBV18 with TRBJ1-5; the D is unclear. The CDR3 sequence is 13 residues long. V was pared by 2 bases and J by 5 bases, with 7 bases between. Germline CDR1 KGHSH, CDR2 LQKENI. CDR3 region: CASSPSKDQPQHF. CDR3 DNA, as far as it was read: TGTGCCAGCTCACCATCCAAGGATCAGCCC.

In regard to this clone: The observed sequence ends 3 residues before the CDR3 terminus, with the missing tail filled in from the germline J gene. The V and J genes are TRBV5-1 and TRBJ1-1; no reliable D call. The CDR3 is 14 amino acids. CDR1 is SGHRS and CDR2 is YFSETQ in the germline V gene. Trimming shortened V by 3 bases and J by 0 bases, and 9 bases separated the two germline ends. CDR3 loop: CASSSLLMNTEAFF. CDR3 bases read: TGCGCCAGCAGCTCACTACTCATGAACACTGAA.

Concerning this clone itself: The DNA ends 3 residues before the CDR3 does, and the rest of the CDR3 is filled in from the germline J gene. This chain connects TRBV7-3 to TRBJ2-1, with D hard to call. The CDR3 runs 17 residues. V gave up 1 base and J gave up 6 bases, with 19 bases separating them. Germline lookup yields CDR1 SGHTA and CDR2 FQGTGA. Incomplete CDR3 DNA: TGTGCCAGCAGCTTAAAAGTGGGCCAAGGGCTGGGCAATGAG. This encodes CASSLKVGQGLGNE. The full CDR3 sequence reads CASSLKVGQGLGNEQFF. Based on the CDR3 plus reference TRBV7-3 and TRBJ2-1, the full variable domain is GAGVSQTPSNKVTEKGKYVELRCDPISGHTALYWYRQSLGQGPEFLIYFQGTGAADDSGLPNDRFFAVRPEGSVSTLKIQRTERGDSAVYLCASSLKVGQGLGNEQFFGPGTRLTVL.

As regards this clone: The read terminates 3 residues ahead of where the CDR3 ends, so the germline J gene completes it. The chain is built from TRBV5-6 and TRBJ2-1; 7 nucleotides align to TRBD2. With V trimmed by 4 bases and J by 8 bases, 9 bases remained unmatched. CDR1 and CDR2 from the germline V gene are SGHDT and YYEEEE. The CDR3 consists of 14 residues. The sequenced part of the CDR3 DNA is TGTGCCAGCAGCGTCGGACTAGGCCAAGATGAG. It translates to CASSVGLGQDE. The whole CDR3 is CASSVGLGQDEQFF.

For this clone: The read falls 3 residues short of the CDR3 end, and the missing part is taken from the germline J gene. The V call is TRBV19, the J call TRBJ2-3; D is perhaps TRBD2 (5 bases). Deletions cut 7 bases from V and 8 bases from J, with 16 bases between. The CDR3 covers 13 residues. Germline V CDR1 and CDR2: LNHDA, SQIVND (reference sequence). CDR3: CASTPGLYGTQYF. Partial CDR3 DNA: TGTGCCAGTACCCCGGGGTTGTACGGTACG.

With regard to this clone: The read comes to an end 3 residues before the CDR3 does, leaving the germline J gene to fill in the end. The chain links TRBV6-2 or TRBV6-3 to TRBJ2-2; D not resolved. Germline V gene sequence: CDR1 MNHEY, CDR2 SVGEGT. V dropped 7 bases and J dropped 3 bases, with 15 bases sitting between them. This CDR3 has 15 amino acids. The CDR3 here is CASTSIIGYTGELFF. CDR3 DNA, as far as it was read: TGTGCCAGCACCTCAATTATAGGGTACACCGGGGAG.

About this clone itself: Read coverage stops 3 residues before the CDR3 terminus; the germline J gene supplies the remainder. This rearrangement joins TRBV7-8 to TRBJ2-1; D is possibly TRBD1 (5 bases). V lost 3 bases, J lost 3 bases, and 15 bases lay in between. CDR1 and CDR2 from the germline V gene are SGHVS and FQNEAQ. This CDR3 spans 16 amino acids. The CDR3 sequence is CASSFGWGENYNEQFF. The CDR3 bases that were read are TGTGCCAGCAGCTTCGGTTGGGGCGAGAACTACAATGAG.

The CDR3 loop reads CAWSAQYGYTF. The sequenced CDR3 bases are TGTGCCTGGAGTGCCCAATATGGC. The rearrangement uses TRBV30 and TRBJ1-2, with D unclear. The CDR3 extends 3 residues past the end of the read, so its final part is completed from the germline J gene. The CDR3 is 11 amino acids. With 1 base removed from V and 5 bases from J, the gap between germline ends came to 5 bases. Germline CDR1 GTSNPN, CDR2 SVGIG (reference sequence).

In the case of this clone: The CDR3 end is not reached by the read, which stops 3 residues before it; the germline J gene fills it in. The chain employs TRBV19 and TRBJ1-1; 8 bases fit TRBD1. With 3 bases clipped from V and 1 base from J, the junction kept 7 bases outside the gene matches. Per the germline V gene, CDR1 is LNHDA and CDR2 is SQIVND (reference sequence). The CDR3 consists of 16 residues. CDR3 DNA (partial): TGTGCCAGTAGTATGGGGGACAGGATTCAGAACACTGAA. Residues: CASSMGDRIQNTE. The whole CDR3 protein reads CASSMGDRIQNTEAFF.

As regards this clone: The CDR3 extends 3 residues past the end of the read, so its final part is completed from the germline J gene. This chain uses TRBV7-2 with TRBJ1-5; 8 bases are shared with TRBD1. V gave up 2 bases and J gave up 5 bases; unmatched junction bases: 2. This CDR3 has 14 amino acids. CDR1 and CDR2 (germline): SGHTA, FQGNSA. The sequenced part of the CDR3 DNA is TGTGCCAGCAGCTTATGGGGACAGGATCAGCCC. Its translation is CASSLWGQDQP. The entire CDR3 reads CASSLWGQDQPQHF. Full variable domain (outside the CDR3, taken from reference TRBV7-2 and TRBJ1-5): GAGVSQSPSNKVTEKGKDVELRCDPISGHTALYWYRQSLGQGLEFLIYFQGNSAPDKSGLPSDRFSAERTGGSVSTLTIQRTQQEDSAVYLCASSLWGQDQPQHFGDGTRLSIL.

Concerning this clone itself: The CDR3 extends 3 residues past the end of the read, so its final part is completed from the germline J gene. The chain joins TRBV19 to TRBJ2-5; 9 nucleotides line up with TRBD1. Germline CDR1 LNHDA, CDR2 SQIVND (reference sequence). The CDR3 sequence is 12 residues long. Trimming cost V 6 bases and J 7 bases; bases outside gene matches: 3. CDR3 DNA, as far as it was read: TGTGCCAGTAGACAGGGGGCGGGGACC. It codes for CASRQGAGT. The entire CDR3 is CASRQGAGTQYF.

Regarding this clone: The read terminates 3 residues before the CDR3 end, so the remaining end is supplied by the germline J gene. The gene calls are TRBV29-1 and TRBJ1-2, with D hard to call. CDR1 is SQVTM and CDR2 is ANQGSEA in the germline V gene. The CDR3 totals 12 residues. V was cut by 4 bases and J by 1 base, with 7 bases left in between. CDR3 in amino acids: CSVGGYNYGYTF. The covered CDR3 bases are TGCAGCGTTGGAGGGTATAACTATGGC.

Points on this clone: The CDR3 is cut off 3 residues early in the read; its end comes from the germline J gene. The rearrangement joins TRBV28 to TRBJ1-2, with a tentative D call TRBD1 (6 bases). Trimming pared 2 bases from V and 4 bases from J, leaving 17 bases between. CDR1 is MDHEN and CDR2 is SYDVKM in the germline V gene. This CDR3 has 16 amino acids. CDR3 region: CASSLIPVQQGYGYTF. Incomplete CDR3 DNA: TGTGCCAGCAGTTTAATACCCGTCCAACAGGGCTATGGC.

As concerns this clone: The sequence runs out 3 residues before the end of the CDR3; the remainder is reconstructed from the germline J gene. V and J are TRBV28 and TRBJ2-1; TRBD1 is a possible D gene (6 bases). V shed 0 bases and J shed 6 bases, with 9 bases lying between them. Germline-derived CDR1 and CDR2 are MDHEN and SYDVKM. The CDR3 is 14 amino acids. Here the CDR3 reads CASSLWYRVNEQFF. The DNA read from the CDR3 is TGTGCCAGCAGTTTATGGTACAGGGTCAATGAG. The variable domain in full, with the rest retrieved from reference TRBV28 and TRBJ2-1, is DVKVTQSSRYLVKRTGEKVFLECVQDMDHENMFWYRQDPGLGLRLIYFSYDVKMKEKGDIPEGYSVSREKKERFSLILESASTNQTSMYLCASSLWYRVNEQFFGPGTRLTVL.

Note on this clone: The read is 3 residues too short to cover the CDR3 end, so that end is filled in from the germline J gene. This chain uses TRBV19 with TRBJ2-7; 10 positions agree with TRBD1. Germline assignment: CDR1 LNHDA and CDR2 SQIVND (reference sequence). This CDR3 is built from 16 residues. The trim removed 5 bases at V and 3 bases at J, leaving 10 bases unmatched. The part of the CDR3 DNA that was read is TGTGCCAGTAGTCTACAGAGCGGACAGGGGGTCTACGAG. This sequence encodes CASSLQSGQGVYE. The whole CDR3 reads CASSLQSGQGVYEQYF.

Of note for this clone: The read ends 3 residues shy of where the CDR3 ends; the end is completed using the germline J gene. The rearrangement links TRBV28 to TRBJ2-7, with 10 positions matching TRBD1. This CDR3 is 15 amino acids long. Germline lookup yields CDR1 MDHEN and CDR2 SYDVKM. Trimming cost V 5 bases and J 4 bases; bases outside gene matches: 8. CDR3 DNA, as far as it was read: TGTGCCAGCAGTGACAGGGGGCGTTTATCTTACGAG. Translation: CASSDRGRLSYE. The full CDR3 reads CASSDRGRLSYEQYF.

Concerning this clone itself: Read sequence stops 3 residues before the CDR3 end, and the germline J gene provides the missing end. The chain recombines TRBV7-9 with TRBJ2-7, with 9 bases that match TRBD1. V lost 5 bases, J lost 6 bases, and 11 bases stayed unmatched. The CDR3 has 15 amino acids. CDR1 is SEHNR, CDR2 FQNEAQ, per germline (reference sequence). CDR3 DNA (partial): TGTGCCAGCAGCCAACGACGGGACAGGGTGAGCGAG. It is translated as CASSQRRDRVSE. The complete CDR3 protein is CASSQRRDRVSEQYF. The variable domain in full, with the rest retrieved from reference TRBV7-9 and TRBJ2-7, is DTGVSQNPRHKITKRGQNVTFRCDPISEHNRLYWYRQTLGQGPEFLTYFQNEAQLEKSRLLSDRFSAERPKGSFSTLEIQRTEQGDSAMYLCASSQRRDRVSEQYFGPGTRLTVT.

In the case of this clone: The read stops 3 residues short of the end of the CDR3; the missing end is completed from the germline J gene. The rearrangement links TRBV25-1 to TRBJ1-3; 11 nucleotides align to TRBD1. With V trimmed by 3 bases and J by 1 base, 5 bases remained unmatched. Germline CDR1 MGHDK, CDR2 SYGVNS. The CDR3 extends over 17 amino acids. Partial CDR3 DNA: TGTGCCAGCAGTGATACGTGGGACAGGGGGTCTGGAAACACC. Translating gives CASSDTWDRGSGNT. The whole CDR3 protein is CASSDTWDRGSGNTIYF.

Turning to this clone: With the read ending 3 residues before the CDR3 end, the germline J gene is used to fill in that end. This chain joins TRBV11-2 and TRBJ2-7; TRBD1 matches 9 bases. The V segment lost 5 bases and the J segment 6 bases; nucleotides outside the gene matches: 8. The CDR3 spans 14 residues. Germline V gene data show CDR1 as SGHAT and CDR2 as FQNNGV. The covered CDR3 bases are TGTGCCAGCAGCCGTGGGACAGGGCACGGCGAG. This sequence encodes CASSRGTGHGE. The entire CDR3 is CASSRGTGHGEQYF.

A word on this clone: The read comes to an end 3 residues before the CDR3 does, leaving the germline J gene to fill in the end. This chain links TRBV6-2 or TRBV6-3 with TRBJ1-2; D may be TRBD1 (5 bases). The V and J ends lost 6 bases and 3 bases respectively, with 23 bases between them. From germline, CDR1 is MNHEY and CDR2 SVGEGT. This CDR3 region has 17 residues. CDR3 region: CASSHDPPGIRYYGYTF. The part of the CDR3 DNA that was read is TGTGCCAGCAGCCATGACCCCCCAGGGATCCGTTACTATGGC.

Points on this clone: Sequencing ends 3 residues short of the CDR3 end; the germline J gene provides the rest. This rearrangement joins TRBV5-6 to TRBJ1-5; no reliable D call. The CDR3 consists of 14 residues. V was clipped by 0 bases and J by 3 bases, with 7 bases between them. The germline V gene encodes CDR1 SGHDT and CDR2 YYEEEE. CDR3 residues: CASSLGPLNQPQHF. The sequenced part of the CDR3 DNA is TGTGCCAGCAGCTTGGGGCCGCTCAATCAGCCC.

For this clone: The CDR3 goes on 3 residues after the read ends, and that part is filled in from the germline J gene. The chain recombines TRBV7-2 with TRBJ1-1; 7 positions match TRBD1. V shed 4 bases and J 3 bases; nucleotides not matched to a gene: 8. The germline CDR1 and CDR2 sequences are SGHTA and FQGNSA. There are 15 residues in the CDR3. The CDR3 reads CASSWMTGMDTEAFF. The CDR3 DNA, read in part, is TGTGCCAGCAGCTGGATGACAGGGATGGACACTGAA.

Regarding this clone: Read data end 3 residues before the CDR3 end; the end is taken from the germline J gene. The rearrangement links TRBV5-1 to TRBJ2-2; D not certain. Germline values: CDR1 SGHRS, CDR2 YFSETQ. Trimming cost V 4 bases and J 5 bases, with 15 bases left between them. The CDR3 extends over 15 amino acids. The sequenced part of the CDR3 DNA is TGCGCCAGCAGCCGGCTTGATGTAGGGACCGGGGAG. It encodes CASSRLDVGTGE. The CDR3, in full, reads CASSRLDVGTGELFF.

A note on this clone: The read ends 3 residues shy of where the CDR3 ends; the end is completed using the germline J gene. The V gene is TRBV23-1, the J gene TRBJ1-3; 7 nucleotides agree with TRBD1. TRBV23-1 is an open reading frame whose function is uncertain. This CDR3 has 19 amino acids. The V segment lost 4 bases and the J segment 2 bases; nucleotides outside the gene matches: 17. The CDR3 DNA, read in part, is TGCGCCAGCAGTCCTCCCCAGTTTTTGGACAGGTACACTGGAAACACC. This sequence encodes CASSPPQFLDRYTGNT. The whole CDR3 protein is CASSPPQFLDRYTGNTIYF.

As regards this clone: The read terminates 3 residues before the CDR3 end, so the remaining end is supplied by the germline J gene. V is TRBV20-1 and J is TRBJ2-5; 8 bases map to TRBD2. The junction had 11 bases not matched to a gene; V was cut back by 3 bases and J by 5 bases. The CDR3 is 15 residues long. Germline V gives CDR1 DFQATT, CDR2 SNEGSKA (reference sequence). CDR3 loop: CSARVPGGGPETQYF. CDR3 DNA (partial): TGCAGTGCTAGGGTCCCGGGAGGGGGACCGGAGACC.

As regards this clone: The observed sequence ends 3 residues before the CDR3 terminus, with the missing tail filled in from the germline J gene. The J gene is TRBJ2-2, the V gene TRBV7-2, with 9 positions matching TRBD1. Germline CDR1 is SGHTA and CDR2 is FQGNSA. The CDR3 length is 15 residues. V gave up 2 bases and J gave up 3 bases; unmatched junction bases: 1. This CDR3 reads CASSLRQGDTGELFF. CDR3 bases read: TGTGCCAGCAGCTTAAGACAGGGGGACACCGGGGAG.

Notes on this clone: The read terminates 3 residues before the CDR3 end, so the remaining end is supplied by the germline J gene. This chain joins TRBV19 and TRBJ2-2; TRBD2 matches at 9 bases. From germline, CDR1 is LNHDA and CDR2 SQIVND (reference sequence). The CDR3 spans 16 residues. The ends lost 6 bases at V and 4 bases at J; junction bases unmatched: 9. The sequenced part of the CDR3 DNA is TGTGCCAGTAGGCTCAGCGGGGGGACGGGCACCGGGGAG. This translates into CASRLSGGTGTGE. The complete CDR3 protein is CASRLSGGTGTGELFF. The full variable domain, in which reference TRBV19 and TRBJ2-2 provide the parts outside the CDR3, is DGGITQSPKYLFRKEGQNVTLSCEQNLNHDAMYWYRQDPGQGLRLIYYSQIVNDFQKGDIAEGYSVSREKKESFPLTVTSAQKNPTAFYLCASRLSGGTGTGELFFGEGSRLTVL.

A remark on this clone: The sequence runs out 3 residues before the end of the CDR3; the remainder is reconstructed from the germline J gene. The chain recombines TRBV4-1 with TRBJ2-7, with a tentative D call TRBD1 (6 bases). The CDR3 runs 15 residues. Trimming took off 3 bases at V and 2 bases at J, with 14 bases between the two ends. The germline V gene encodes CDR1 MGHRA and CDR2 YSYEKL. CDR3 residues: CASSHVGTPTYEQYF. The DNA read from the CDR3 is TGCGCCAGCAGCCACGTCGGGACACCTACCTACGAG.